This T cell receptor beta chain was recovered during a study of CD8+ T cells in alopecia areata. Whole-study results and caveats: Across lesional scalp, and particularly alopecia totalis/universalis, clonality surpassed that of normal scalp. Resident alphabeta T cells of normal skin are also sequenced in scalp samples. While tofacitinib was given, many expanded lesional clones persisted in scalp and blood.

RNA was isolated and reverse transcribed to cDNA, the sequencing template. Some clones are missing from TCRdb's copy, which holds only in-frame ones; the method was immunoSEQ multiplex PCR. The sample contains about 140,000 clones, around 87% of which appear only once. The sample's treatment: oral pan-JAK inhibitor, 5-10 mg twice daily. The CDR3 extends over 13 amino acids. CDR1 is LGHNT, CDR2 FRNRAP, per germline. Losses at the gene ends were 6 bases for V and 3 bases for J; bases not matched to a gene: 4. This clone was recorded a few times. What it recognizes is unknown. The rearrangement uses TRBV12-5 and TRBJ1-1; 7 nucleotides agree with TRBD1. The specimen was CD8+ T cells sorted from blood, collected at week 4, from a patient treated with tofacitinib. The source of this sequence is a human donor with alopecia areata. The CDR3 region has the DNA TGTGCTAGTGGGTGGGACAGTTACACTGAAGCTTTCTTT. Translating gives CASGWDSYTEAFF.